The 3 T cell receptor beta chains in this list originate from one sample, sequenced in a study of OX40 agonist ivuxolimab in advanced cancers. Profiled with immunoSEQ multiplex PCR; TCRdb holds only in-frame clones, not every one. The table lists about 43,000 clones, 86% of them singletons, with 35% in the top ten. The sequencing here drew on CD4+ or CD8+ T cells sorted from blood, taken in a trial of the OX40 agonist ivuxolimab. The receptors here all came from an adult with an advanced solid tumor such as melanoma, head and neck, liver or kidney cancer.

The chain combines TRBV6-1 with TRBJ2-1, with TRBD2 matching over 7 bases. The CDR3 covers 13 residues. The junction had 1 base not matched to a gene; V was cut back by 2 bases and J by 6 bases. Looked up from germline, CDR1 is MNHNS and CDR2 is SASEGT. CDR3 loop: CASSELAANEQFF. The CDR3 DNA reads as TGTGCCAGCAGTGAACTAGCGGCCAATGAGCAGTTCTTC.

The gene calls are TRBV27 and TRBJ1-5, with 8 bases matching TRBD1. Germline lookup yields CDR1 MNHEY and CDR2 SMNVEV (reference sequence). This CDR3 contains 14 residues. V lost 9 bases to trimming and J lost 4 bases; unmatched junction nucleotides: 8. The CDR3 spells CARGERTGNQPQHF. For the CDR3, the DNA is TGTGCCAGGGGGGAACGGACAGGGAATCAGCCCCAGCATTTT.

CDR3 amino acids: CSTLLGGDEQYF. The DNA of the CDR3 is TGCAGCACCTTGTTGGGGGGAGACGAGCAGTACTTC. J is TRBJ2-7 and V is TRBV29-1; D possibly corresponds to TRBD2 (6 bases). V lost 8 bases and J lost 5, with 16 bases in between. The germline CDR1 and CDR2 sequences are SQVTM and ANQGSEA. This CDR3 spans 12 amino acids.